A selection of T cell receptor beta chains follows, all from one sample in a study of shared clonotypes between healthy human individuals. TCRdb's copy holds only in-frame clones and misses some; the assay was immunoSEQ multiplex PCR. The sample holds under 600,000 clones, around 77% seen once. The sequenced sample was PBMCs. The receptors come from a woman aged 40 to 50 in good health. Some clones in this sample may be carry-over from other donors' samples. CDR3s include the opening cysteine and the closing phenylalanine or tryptophan. The order of the fields is V gene, D gene, clone size, J gene, CDR3 protein, CDR3 DNA. D genes are given only for firm matches. Clone sizes are given selectively: once, few, many, or a class where the clone is expanded.

TRBV7-8	.	.	TRBJ2-7	CASSALLGGSIDYEQYF	TGTGCCAGCAGCGCACTCCTCGGGGGTTCTATTGACTACGAGCAGTACTTC
TRBV9	.	.	TRBJ2-6	CASSVSSSGANVLTF	TGTGCCAGCAGCGTATCAAGCTCTGGGGCCAACGTCCTGACTTTC
TRBV2	TRBD2	.	TRBJ2-2	CASSEQGGRLNTGELFF	TGTGCCAGCAGTGAACAAGGCGGGAGATTGAACACCGGGGAGCTGTTTTTT
TRBV10-3	TRBD2	once	TRBJ2-3	CAISEFGGTSGGDTQYF	TGTGCCATCAGTGAATTTGGAGGGACTAGCGGGGGGGATACGCAGTATTTT
TRBV19	.	.	TRBJ1-2	CASSRAQSYGYTF	TGTGCCAGTAGTCGAGCACAGAGCTATGGCTACACCTTC
TRBV27	TRBD2	.	TRBJ2-3	CASSKSRLAAPSTDTQYF	TGTGCCAGCAGTAAATCCCGACTAGCGGCACCAAGCACAGATACGCAGTATTTT
TRBV6-5	TRBD2	many	TRBJ2-3	CASSYSAGGGGDTQYF	TGTGCCAGCAGTTACTCCGCGGGAGGAGGAGGAGATACGCAGTATTTT
TRBV6-6	.	.	TRBJ1-5	CASRYGGQRNQPQHF	TGTGCCAGCAGGTATGGAGGACAGCGAAATCAGCCCCAGCATTTT
TRBV6-5	.	.	TRBJ2-5	CASRRTPETQYF	TGTGCCAGCAGAAGGACCCCAGAGACCCAGTACTTC
TRBV6-6	.	.	TRBJ2-3	CASSYSSDTQYF	TGTGCCAGCAGTTACTCTTCAGATACGCAGTATTTT
TRBV7-2	TRBD2	.	TRBJ2-7	CASSLAQPLAGGEQYF	TGTGCCAGCAGCTTAGCCCAGCCACTAGCGGGGGGGGAGCAGTACTTC
TRBV15	TRBD1	once	TRBJ1-5	CATSREEGAGNQPQHF	TGTGCCACCAGCAGAGAAGAGGGGGCAGGGAATCAGCCCCAGCATTTT